These 16 T cell receptor beta chains were all obtained from the same sample, sequenced in a study of T-cell reconstitution after alpha-beta-depleted transplantation in children listed by TCRdb under 2016. Library generation was performed with PCR. The instrument given in TCRdb is Illumina HiSeq 2500. TCR libraries were prepared with molecular barcoding, using unique molecular identifiers to normalize TCRbeta repertoire quantification. Clones were called with MiXCR by TCRdb after fastp trimmed the public reads at Q25, and only in-frame beta chains were retained. Duplicate CDR3 protein sequences are folded into a single record with the most common DNA and genes. The sample table holds roughly 300,000 distinct CDR3 sequences, of which 10% to 13% were seen once. The top ten hold 2.4% of the sample. The source was PBMCs from the stem cell graft donor, collected from the stem cell graft. These receptor sequences come from a human donor who donated a stem cell graft to a child with acute lymphoblastic leukemia.

The CDR3 sequence is CASSRPQGLANNNEQFF. The CDR3 DNA sequence: TGTGCCAGCAGCCGACCACAAGGACTAGCGAATAACAATGAGCAGTTCTTC. The V gene is TRBV7-2, the J gene TRBJ2-1, with 9 nucleotides matching TRBD2. The CDR3 is made up of 17 amino acids. V lost 5 bases to trimming and J lost 5 bases; unmatched junction nucleotides: 13. Germline CDR1 reads SGHTA; CDR2 reads FQGNSA.

This clonotype came up many times. This chain uses TRBV4-2 with TRBJ2-3; perhaps TRBD2 as D (6 bases). Germline assignment: CDR1 LGHNA and CDR2 YNFKEQ. The V end was cut by 4 bases, the J end by 2 bases, with 16 bases between. The CDR3 consists of 16 residues. The CDR3: CASSLSGNLNTDTQYF. In DNA, the CDR3 is TGTGCCAGCAGCCTTAGCGGTAACCTAAACACAGATACGCAGTATTTT.

The rearrangement uses TRBV24-1 and TRBJ2-7; 12 positions match TRBD2. CDR1 is KGHDR, CDR2 SFDVKD, per germline. The CDR3 is made up of 19 amino acids. Trimming took 3 bases from V and 0 from J; bases not matched to a gene: 11. This CDR3 reads CATSDQGETSGGSSYEQYF. CDR3 nucleotides: TGTGCCACCAGTGATCAGGGGGAGACTAGCGGGGGAAGCTCCTACGAGCAGTACTTC.

In the case of this clonotype: This could be a read error, since a much larger clone is one nucleotide away. V gene TRBV29-1 combines with J gene TRBJ2-1; 13 positions agree with TRBD2. Unmatched junction bases numbered 10, after V lost 8 bases and J lost 9 bases. Germline V CDR1 and CDR2: SQVTM, ANQGSEA. This CDR3 is built from 14 residues. The CDR3 nucleotides read TGCAGCACTCGACTAGCGGGAGGTCACGCTGAGCAGTTCTTC. Translated: CSTRLAGGHAEQFF.

V gene TRBV7-2 combines with J gene TRBJ2-3; D gene ambiguous. This CDR3 has 15 residues. The germline V gene has CDR1 SGHTA and CDR2 FQGNSA. The V end was cut by 2 bases, the J end by 1 base, with 10 bases between. CDR3 protein: CASSLRAVGTDTQYF. The CDR3 nucleotides are TGTGCCAGCAGCTTAAGGGCGGTGGGCACAGATACGCAGTATTTT.

The chain recombines TRBV7-2 with TRBJ2-1; TRBD2 might be the D (5 bases). CDR1 is SGHTA and CDR2 is FQGNSA in the germline V gene. CDR3 length: 13 amino acids. V was cut by 3 bases and J by 6 bases, with 9 bases left in between. Here the CDR3 reads CASSLASSNEQFF. CDR3 coding DNA: TGTGCCAGCAGCTTGGCTAGCAGCAATGAGCAGTTCTTC. Full variable domain (missing parts from reference TRBV7-2 and TRBJ2-1): GAGVSQSPSNKVTEKGKDVELRCDPISGHTALYWYRQSLGQGLEFLIYFQGNSAPDKSGLPSDRFSAERTGGSVSTLTIQRTQQEDSAVYLCASSLASSNEQFFGPGTRLTVL.

This clonotype turned up a few times. The chain has TRBV6-1 and TRBJ2-3, with 8 bases fitting TRBD1. With 3 bases clipped from V and 3 bases from J, the junction kept 8 bases outside the gene matches. The CDR3 has 16 amino acids. Germline V gene data show CDR1 as MNHNS and CDR2 as SASEGT. Written as DNA, the CDR3 is TGTGCCAGCAGTGAGCAGTCAGGGGGCTATACAGATACGCAGTATTTT. Its protein is CASSEQSGGYTDTQYF.

There are many counts of this clonotype. The rearrangement links TRBV7-2 to TRBJ2-7, with D perhaps TRBD2 (6 bases). The germline V and J ends were trimmed by 0 bases and 4 bases, with 22 bases remaining between them. The CDR3 length is 18 residues. Germline lookup yields CDR1 SGHTA and CDR2 FQGNSA. CDR3 nucleotides: TGTGCCAGCAGCTTAGCGGGAGGAGTGGGCCCCCGACCATACGAGCAGTACTTC. It yields the protein CASSLAGGVGPRPYEQYF.

This clonotype was seen more than once but under ten times. This chain links TRBV10-3 with TRBJ2-1, with unresolved D. The germline gives CDR1 ENHRY, CDR2 SYGVKD. This CDR3 comprises 15 residues. V lost 2 bases to trimming and J lost 7 bases, with 15 bases between them. CDR3 nucleotides: TGTGCCATCAGTGAGAGCAGGATTCAAGGGAATGAGCAGTTCTTC. Protein: CAISESRIQGNEQFF.

J is TRBJ1-1 and V is TRBV18; D perhaps matches TRBD1 (6 bases). V was shortened by 3 bases and J by 0 bases, with 14 bases between the two germline ends. Germline V gene sequence: CDR1 KGHSH, CDR2 LQKENI. The CDR3 loop spans 16 amino acids. The CDR3 bases are TGTGCCAGCTCACCTGGACAGTTCGACCTGAACACTGAAGCTTTCTTT. As protein: CASSPGQFDLNTEAFF.

Turning to this clonotype: This sequence may be a read error, since a much larger clone differs from it by one base. V and J are TRBV28 and TRBJ2-1, with 13 bases that match TRBD2. The V gene end was trimmed by 5 bases and the J gene end by 3 bases; junction bases not matched to a gene: 4. CDR1 and CDR2 from the germline V gene are MDHEN and SYDVKM. The CDR3 sequence is 16 residues long. The CDR3 sequence is CASSPTSGRYYNEQFF. The CDR3 bases are TGTGCCAGCAGTCCGACTAGCGGGAGGTACTACAATGAGCAGTTCTTC.

This rearrangement joins TRBV3-1 to TRBJ2-7; D is unresolved. This CDR3 comprises 15 residues. Trimming took off 4 bases at V and 3 bases at J, with 16 bases between the two ends. Germline-derived CDR1 and CDR2 are LGHDT and YNNKEL (reference sequence). In DNA, the CDR3 is TGTGCCAGCAGCCCACACGACTTGGAAAACTACGAGCAGTACTTC. Its protein is CASSPHDLENYEQYF.

This clonotype has ten or more counts. The rearrangement links TRBV19 to TRBJ2-6; no clear D gene. Per the germline V gene, CDR1 is LNHDA and CDR2 is SQIVND (reference sequence). The CDR3 length is 15 residues. V dropped 7 bases and J dropped 0 bases, with 10 bases sitting between them. CDR3 coding DNA: TGTGCCAGTAAGGAAAGAGGCTCTGGGGCCAACGTCCTGACTTTC. It yields the protein CASKERGSGANVLTF. Together with reference TRBV19 and TRBJ2-6, the CDR3 gives the full variable domain: DGGITQSPKYLFRKEGQNVTLSCEQNLNHDAMYWYRQDPGQGLRLIYYSQIVNDFQKGDIAEGYSVSREKKESFPLTVTSAQKNPTAFYLCASKERGSGANVLTFGAGSRLTVL.

The rearrangement links TRBV6-5 to TRBJ1-5, with 7 bases fitting TRBD1. This CDR3 is built from 14 residues. CDR1 is MNHEY, CDR2 SVGAGI, per germline. Germline trimming cut 6 bases from V and 4 bases from J; bases unmatched to any gene: 6. CDR3 loop: CASSYVQGNQPQHF. The CDR3 DNA is TGTGCCAGCAGCTACGTACAGGGGAATCAGCCCCAGCATTTT.

As concerns this clonotype: It may be a read error: a sequence one base away is much more abundant. Because it lacks the conserved phenylalanine or tryptophan at the end, this CDR3 is likely a read error. CDR3 loop: CASSAGRSNTEAFL. As DNA, the CDR3 is TGTGCCAGCAGCGCCGGACGGTCGAACACTGAAGCTTTCTTG. V usage is TRBV9 and J usage is TRBJ1-1; no clear D. The V and J ends lost 3 bases and 1 base respectively, with 10 bases between them. Germline CDR1 is SGDLS and CDR2 is YYNGEE. The CDR3 totals 14 residues.

This clonotype has at least ten counts. This rearrangement joins TRBV20-1 to TRBJ1-2; D is possibly TRBD1 (5 bases). Trimming pared 6 bases from V and 6 bases from J, leaving 11 bases between. The CDR3 runs 11 residues. Germline-derived CDR1 and CDR2 are DFQATT and SNEGSKA (reference sequence). The CDR3 sequence: CSAYLRDGYTF. DNA for the CDR3: TGCAGTGCCTACCTCAGGGATGGCTACACCTTC.